This T cell receptor (beta chain) was recorded in a study of tissue T cells after allogeneic stem cell transplantation. Across the study: Pre-transplant PBMCs were recipient-derived, available from five GVHD patients. Findings and limits, study-wide: Few T cell clones were shared across patients, but motif clusters showed tissue-specific shared signatures.

A word on this clone: Its antigen is as yet unknown.

Germline V gives CDR1 MGHDK, CDR2 SYGVNS. The trim removed 6 bases at V and 9 bases at J, leaving 8 bases unmatched. CDR3 length equals 14 residues. CDR3 sequences, V/J genes, frequencies and template counts came from survey-depth TCRbeta sequencing. TCRdb keeps only in-frame clones here, not all; method: immunoSEQ multiplex PCR. This sample carries under 50,000 clones, roughly 89% of them seen once, and the ten largest clones take 3.8%. The sample here was blood, taken before transplantation. The TCR was taken from a woman between 35 and 75 years old who later had graft-versus-host disease after an allogeneic stem cell transplant. The chain uses TRBV25-1 and TRBJ1-6; 7 positions match TRBD1. Here the CDR3 reads CASRPDREGSPLHF. CDR3 bases: TGTGCCAGCAGACCCGACAGGGAAGGTTCACCCCTCCACTTT.